Listed here are 2 T cell receptor beta chains from one sample, sequenced in a study of shared clonotypes between healthy human individuals. Sequencing was performed with immunoSEQ multiplex PCR; in TCRdb, only in-frame clones are kept and a portion is missing. The profile shows about 1.1 million clones, about 80% of them singletons. Input material: memory CD4+ T cells from PBMCs. Indicated subset: CD45RA-negative fraction. The receptors were sampled from a man aged 18-30 years in good health. Some clones in this sample may be carry-over from other donors' samples.

This rearrangement joins TRBV6-1 to TRBJ2-7; tentative D call: TRBD1 (6 bases). CDR1 and CDR2 from the germline V gene are MNHNS and SASEGT. The V and J ends lost 8 bases and 0 bases respectively, with 11 bases between them. The CDR3 runs 13 residues. In DNA, the CDR3 is TGTGCCAGCGCGGTGGACAGCTCCTACGAGCAGTACTTC. It is translated as CASAVDSSYEQYF.

The chain combines TRBV5-1 with TRBJ2-7, with TRBD1 matching over 7 bases. Germline assignment: CDR1 SGHRS and CDR2 YFSETQ. The trim removed 5 bases at V and 2 bases at J, leaving 7 bases unmatched. This CDR3 has 14 amino acids. Here the CDR3 reads CASSLSGGAYEQYF. DNA for the CDR3: TGCGCCAGCAGTCTCTCAGGGGGTGCCTACGAGCAGTACTTC.